This TCR beta chain was sequenced in a study of human T cells and chemical hapten exposure. The time point: patch test 1, 2 weeks after DPC sensitization. Regarding treatment: therapeutic diphenylcyclopropenone sensitization with weekly scalp DPC. The CDR3 covers 14 residues. V shed 4 bases and J shed 2 bases, with 12 bases lying between them. In germline, CDR1 is SGDLS, CDR2 YYNGEE. This clonotype was recorded at least ten times. TCRdb re-analysed the RACE reads in MiXCR, keeping a single row per CDR3 protein. The sample has under 450,000 distinct CDR3 sequences; 4.8% are singletons. The chain recombines TRBV9 with TRBJ1-2; TRBD1 might be the D (5 bases). The source is a woman aged 45-65 years with alopecia areata. Some clones in this sample may be carry-over from other donors' samples. The material sequenced was whole blood, taken in connection with sensitization to the hapten diphenylcyclopropenone (DPC). CDR3 nucleotides: TGTGCCAGCAGCATGCCGGGACGGAACTATGGCTACACCTTC. Translation gives CASSMPGRNYGYTF.